The TCR beta chain described here comes from a study of CD8+CD57+ T cells in acquired aplastic anemia. The study, taken as a whole, reports: Patients and controls were not found to differ significantly in CD8+ Simpson's diversity. Over 25 CD8+ CDR3 sequences occurred in both the patients and the controls.

V dropped 3 bases and J dropped 10; count of bases not matched to a gene: 3. Per germline, CDR1 DFQATT and CDR2 SNEGSKA (reference sequence). The CDR3 sequence is 11 residues long. On this clonotype itself: Its specificity is unknown.

Sequenced patients had shown CD8+CD57+ cell expansion by flow cytometry. Genomic DNA constituted the template upon which TCR beta VDJ and CDR3 profiling was performed. TCRdb re-analysed the reads in MiXCR, keeping a single row per CDR3 protein. The repertoire has some 180,000 distinct CDR3 sequences, nearly 65% of them found once; the top ten carry roughly 42%. Sequencing was performed on sorted CD4+, CD8+, or CD8+CD57+ T cells (not recorded which) from PBMCs. This receptor was obtained from a human donor with aplastic anemia. The V and J genes are TRBV20-1 and TRBJ1-1, with 9 bases aligning to TRBD1. This CDR3 is CSASKTGGAFF. CDR3 nucleotides: TGCAGTGCTAGCAAGACAGGGGGAGCTTTCTTT.